The T cell receptor (beta chain) under discussion was sequenced for a study of glioma-infiltrating T cells. Notes on the study in general: Above-expected tissue-blood divergence occurred in all gliomas, most in low-grade ones.

Amplification of TCR alpha and beta CDR3 regions from RNA used iRepertoire nested multiplex PCR. TCRdb passed the multiplex PCR reads through MiXCR, listing each CDR3 protein once. The table lists approximately 120,000 distinct CDR3 sequences, 20% to 25% of them singletons. V lost 2 bases to trimming and J lost 1 base, with 9 bases between them. This CDR3 spans 16 amino acids. Germline values: CDR1 MNHNY, CDR2 SVGAGI (reference sequence). This clonotype was detected ten times or more. Its antigen is currently unknown. The receptor comes from a human donor with low-grade glioma or glioblastoma, undergoing nonglioma brain surgery, or in good health (not recorded which). Input material: glioma tissue, nonneoplastic brain tissue, or PBMCs (not recorded which). The V gene is TRBV6-6, the J gene TRBJ2-6; D perhaps matches TRBD1 (5 bases). CDR3 region: CASSYQQDSGANVLTF. CDR3 nucleotides: TGTGCCAGCAGTTACCAACAGGATTCTGGGGCCAACGTCCTGACTTTC.